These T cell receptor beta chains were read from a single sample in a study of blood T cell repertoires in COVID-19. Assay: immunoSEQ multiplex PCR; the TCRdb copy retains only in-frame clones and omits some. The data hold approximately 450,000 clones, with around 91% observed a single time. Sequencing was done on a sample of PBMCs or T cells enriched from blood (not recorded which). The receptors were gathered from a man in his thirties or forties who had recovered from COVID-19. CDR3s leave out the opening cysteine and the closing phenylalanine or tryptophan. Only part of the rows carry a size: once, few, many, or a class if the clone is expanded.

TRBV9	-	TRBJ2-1	ASSVAAGVAYNEQF
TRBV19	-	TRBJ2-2	ASRPVDRNTGELF
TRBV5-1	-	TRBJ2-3	ASASQGAQTDTQY
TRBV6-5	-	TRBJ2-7	ASTKTSGNYEQY
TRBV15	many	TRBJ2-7	ATSSGETGGWNEQY
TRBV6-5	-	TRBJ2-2	ASSLSGYYTGELF
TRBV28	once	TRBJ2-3	ASSLYGAGGVDTQY
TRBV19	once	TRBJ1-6	ASRGGRVLYNSPLH
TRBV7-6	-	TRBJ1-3	ASSLEGAQGTGNTIY
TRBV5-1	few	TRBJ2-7	ASSHSGERVEQY
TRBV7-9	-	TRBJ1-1	ASSQSGGTEAF
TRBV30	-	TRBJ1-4	AWSPGEKLF
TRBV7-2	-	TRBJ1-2	ASSLGQGNLGYT
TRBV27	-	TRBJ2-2	ASSPGQITGELF
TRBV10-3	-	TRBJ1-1	AIKRGVTGENTEAF
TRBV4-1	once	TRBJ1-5	ASSRTDREEKPQH
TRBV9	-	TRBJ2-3	ASSTTNTDTQY
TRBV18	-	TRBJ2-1	ASSRLADSYNEQF
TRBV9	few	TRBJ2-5	ASSEGEWETQY
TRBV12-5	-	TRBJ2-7	ASAATGTYEQY
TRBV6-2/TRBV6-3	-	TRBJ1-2	ASSYPGDAYT
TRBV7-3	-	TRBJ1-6	ASSLTAQGNSPLH
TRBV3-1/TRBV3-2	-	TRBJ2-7	ASSQGQAPTYEQY
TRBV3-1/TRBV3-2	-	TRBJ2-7	ASSQDLAGWSSYEQY
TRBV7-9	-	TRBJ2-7	ASRNGGFDEQY
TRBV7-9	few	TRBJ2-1	ASRAQGSLYNEQF
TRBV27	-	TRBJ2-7	ASSLAPPGGRSGEQY
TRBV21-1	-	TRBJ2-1	ASSRAAAYNEQF
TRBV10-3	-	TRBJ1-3	AISLSSGNTIY
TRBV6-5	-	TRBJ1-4	ASSIGASNEKLF
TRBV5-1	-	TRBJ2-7	ASSSASGGAGYEQY
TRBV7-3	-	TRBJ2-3	ASSLRLAGDADTQY
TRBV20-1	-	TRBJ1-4	SAVNEKLF
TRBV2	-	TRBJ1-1	ASSDTAYTEAF
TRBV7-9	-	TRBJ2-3	ASSLKAGGPDTQY
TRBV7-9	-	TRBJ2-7	ASSLAGAVREQY
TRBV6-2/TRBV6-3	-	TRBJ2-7	ASSYSGNSGSVHEQY
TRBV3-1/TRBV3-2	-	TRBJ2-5	ASSQAGGLQETQY
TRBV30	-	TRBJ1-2	AWSVGGAAGYT
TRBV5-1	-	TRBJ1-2	ASSPGTGAYGYT
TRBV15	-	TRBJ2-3	ATTNRGRTDTQY
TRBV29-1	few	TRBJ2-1	SVASSDRWKGNEQF